The 5 T cell receptor beta chains listed next were all sequenced from one sample in a study of CD8 T cells in Susac syndrome. Reverse transcription of roughly 0.5 to 1 ug RNA was performed with random hexamers. TCRdb recomputed calls from the immunoSEQ multiplex PCR reads with MiXCR, one row per CDR3 protein. The data show approximately 230,000 distinct CDR3 sequences, about 93% seen once. Sequenced: CD4+ T cells from PBMCs. These receptor sequences come from a human donor with multiple sclerosis.

A single count supports this clonotype. The CDR3 DNA is TGTGCCAGTTGGGACAGGGTCTCCTACGAGCAGTACTTC. Translation: CASWDRVSYEQYF. J is TRBJ2-7 and V is TRBV28; 9 bases agree with TRBD1. CDR3 length: 13 amino acids. CDR1 and CDR2 from the germline V gene are MDHEN and SYDVKM. V dropped 9 bases and J dropped 0; count of bases not matched to a gene: 3.

The chain couples TRBV13 to TRBJ2-7, with a weak D call TRBD1 (5 bases). There are 15 residues in the CDR3. Trimming cost V 5 bases and J 3 bases, with 17 bases left between them. Germline-derived CDR1 and CDR2 are PRHDT and FYEKMQ (reference sequence). DNA for the CDR3: TGTGCCAGCAGCCATTATTACAGGTTTTACTACGAGCAGTACGTC. Encoded protein: CASSHYYRFYYEQYV.

This clonotype was seen only a few times. The J gene is TRBJ2-7, the V gene TRBV5-4; no clear D gene. Trimming cost V 3 bases and J 4 bases, with 8 bases left between them. The CDR3 totals 12 residues. Germline-derived CDR1 and CDR2 are SGHNT and YYREEE (reference sequence). The CDR3 sequence: CASSSGRYEQYF. The CDR3 coding sequence is TGTGCCAGCAGCTCTGGAAGATACGAGCAGTACTTC.

The genes are TRBV3-1 and TRBJ2-2; D uncertain. V lost 3 bases to trimming and J lost 8 bases, with 13 bases between them. The CDR3 totals 14 residues. The germline gives CDR1 LGHDT, CDR2 YNNKEL (reference sequence). The DNA for the CDR3 is TGTGCCAGCAGCCAGAACCCCCCAGTTGGGGAGCTGTTTTTT. Protein product: CASSQNPPVGELFF.

The J gene is TRBJ2-7, the V gene TRBV3-1, with a possible D match to TRBD1 (5 bases). The V gene's germline CDR1 is LGHDT and CDR2 YNNKEL (reference sequence). The CDR3 spans 15 residues. V lost 3 bases to trimming and J lost 2 bases, with 14 bases between them. The CDR3: CASSHPTEATYEQYF. In DNA form, the CDR3 reads TGTGCCAGCAGCCACCCGACAGAGGCCACCTACGAGCAGTACTTC.